The 11 T cell receptor beta chains in this list originate from one sample, sequenced in a study of identical twins. TCRdb reprocessed the 5' RACE reads via MiXCR and lists one record per CDR3 protein. The data show 250,000 to 350,000 distinct CDR3 sequences, over 8.5% seen once. These data were also reused for a study on yellow fever vaccine responses in identical twins.

The material sequenced was CD8+ T cells sorted from blood. All receptors derive from a woman between 18 and 29 years old in good health.

V and J are TRBV6-4 and TRBJ2-7; 8 bases match TRBD1. V shed 0 bases and J 2 bases; nucleotides not matched to a gene: 3. Germline V gene data show CDR1 as MRHNA and CDR2 as SNTAGT. The CDR3 length is 15 residues. The CDR3 bases are TGTGCCAGCAGTGACTCGGACAGGGAAACCTACGAGCAGTACTTC. Amino acids: CASSDSDRETYEQYF.

The chain carries TRBV9 and TRBJ1-2; 9 nucleotides agree with TRBD1. The CDR3 loop spans 14 amino acids. The germline V gene encodes CDR1 SGDLS and CDR2 YYNGEE. J was trimmed by 4 bases and V by 3 bases; bases with no gene match: 4. CDR3 coding DNA: TGTGCCAGCAGCGGGGGACAGGGAAGCTATGGCTACACCTTC. This translates into CASSGGQGSYGYTF.

The genes are TRBV7-6 and TRBJ2-5; possibly TRBD1 for D (7 bases). The CDR3 extends over 16 amino acids. Per germline, CDR1 SGHVS and CDR2 FNYEAQ. V shed 5 bases and J shed 4 bases, with 20 bases lying between them. The CDR3 reads CASSPRGAGGRETQYF. The CDR3 DNA follows: TGTGCCAGCAGCCCAAGGGGGGCAGGGGGGCGAGAGACCCAGTACTTC. Filled out from reference TRBV7-6 and TRBJ2-5, the complete variable domain reads GAGVSQSPRYKVTKRGQDVALRCDPISGHVSLYWYRQALGQGPEFLTYFNYEAQQDKSGLPNDRFSAERPEGSISTLTIQRTEQRDSAMYRCASSPRGAGGRETQYFGPGTRLLVL.

This clonotype was seen only a few times. V is TRBV12-3 or TRBV12-4 and J is TRBJ2-7; 8 bases are shared with TRBD1. The CDR3 runs 12 residues. The V gene end was trimmed by 6 bases and the J gene end by 7 bases; junction bases not matched to a gene: 5. The CDR3 here is CASRQGAREQYF. The DNA of the CDR3 is TGTGCCAGCAGGCAGGGGGCGCGAGAGCAGTACTTC.

There are a few counts of this clonotype. The chain has TRBV20-1 and TRBJ2-7, with 7 bases aligning to TRBD2. Looked up from germline, CDR1 is DFQATT and CDR2 is SNEGSKA (reference sequence). The trim removed 7 bases at V and 7 bases at J, leaving 13 bases unmatched. This CDR3 is built from 13 residues. CDR3 amino acids: CSVRMAGVREQYF. The CDR3 region has the DNA TGCAGTGTGAGGATGGCGGGAGTTCGGGAGCAGTACTTC.

This rearrangement joins TRBV4-3 to TRBJ2-3, with TRBD2 as a possible D gene (5 bases). Germline CDR1 reads LGHNA; CDR2 reads YSLEER. The CDR3 is 14 residues long. With 0 bases removed from V and 4 bases from J, the gap between germline ends came to 8 bases. The CDR3 coding sequence is TGCGCCAGCAGCCAAGATTACGGGGCAGATACGCAGTATTTT. The encoded protein is CASSQDYGADTQYF.

This chain joins TRBV11-1 and TRBJ2-3; 11 bases line up with TRBD1. J was trimmed by 4 bases and V by 2 bases; bases with no gene match: 11. Germline V lookup: CDR1 SGHAT, CDR2 FQDESV (reference sequence). CDR3 length: 18 amino acids. In DNA, the CDR3 is TGTGCCAGCAGCTTACACGTCCGGGACAGGGGGGTTTCAGATACGCAGTATTTT. It yields the protein CASSLHVRDRGVSDTQYF.

This clonotype was seen more than once but under ten times. The rearrangement links TRBV4-1 to TRBJ2-2, with 8 bases lining up with TRBD2. The CDR3 covers 17 residues. Per the germline V gene, CDR1 is MGHRA and CDR2 is YSYEKL. V was clipped by 0 bases and J by 5 bases; unmatched bases: 8. CDR3 bases: TGCGCCAGCAGCCAAGAGAGCGGGGGTGAGGGTACCGGGGAGCTGTTTTTT. This encodes CASSQESGGEGTGELFF.

This chain joins TRBV6-2 or TRBV6-3 and TRBJ2-6; D tentatively fits TRBD1 or TRBD2 (5 bases each). V was trimmed by 0 bases and J by 0 bases, leaving 21 bases between them. Per the germline V gene, CDR1 is MNHEY and CDR2 is SVGEGT. There are 21 residues in the CDR3. CDR3 in DNA: TGTGCCAGCAGTTACTCTGAGGGGACGGGCTACTTTTTCTCTGGGGCCAACGTCCTGACTTTC. Amino acids: CASSYSEGTGYFFSGANVLTF.

This clonotype was counted a few times. The CDR3 loop reads CASSRPDRNSPLHF. The CDR3 DNA follows: TGTGCCAGCAGCCGGCCGGACAGGAATTCACCCCTCCACTTT. The chain joins TRBV7-9 to TRBJ1-6; TRBD1 agrees at 7 bases. V lost 5 bases to trimming and J lost 7 bases; unmatched junction nucleotides: 5. In germline, CDR1 is SEHNR, CDR2 FQNEAQ (reference sequence). CDR3 length: 14 residues.

The CDR3, as DNA: TGTGCCAGCAGTGAGAGAAAAATGGACGCTTTCTTT. This translates into CASSERKMDAFF. V is TRBV6-1 and J is TRBJ1-1, with D hard to call. The CDR3 sequence is 12 residues long. Trimming cost V 3 bases and J 11 bases, with 13 bases left between them. Germline CDR1 MNHNS, CDR2 SASEGT.